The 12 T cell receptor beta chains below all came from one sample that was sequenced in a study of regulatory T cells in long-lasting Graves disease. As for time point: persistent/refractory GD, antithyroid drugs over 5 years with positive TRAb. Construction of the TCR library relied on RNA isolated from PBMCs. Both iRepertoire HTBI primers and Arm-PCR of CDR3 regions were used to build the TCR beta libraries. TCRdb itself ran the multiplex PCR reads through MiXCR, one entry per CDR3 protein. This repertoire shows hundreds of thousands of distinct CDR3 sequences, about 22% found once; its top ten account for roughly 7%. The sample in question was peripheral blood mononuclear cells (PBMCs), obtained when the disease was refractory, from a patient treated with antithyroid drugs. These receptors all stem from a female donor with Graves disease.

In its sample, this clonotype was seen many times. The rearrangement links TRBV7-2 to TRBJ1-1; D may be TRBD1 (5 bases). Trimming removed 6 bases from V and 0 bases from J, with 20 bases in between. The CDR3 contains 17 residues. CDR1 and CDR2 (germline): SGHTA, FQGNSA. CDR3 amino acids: CASSTAPAGTVNTEAFF. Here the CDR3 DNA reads TGTGCCAGCAGTACTGCCCCCGCCGGGACGGTGAACACTGAAGCTTTCTTT.

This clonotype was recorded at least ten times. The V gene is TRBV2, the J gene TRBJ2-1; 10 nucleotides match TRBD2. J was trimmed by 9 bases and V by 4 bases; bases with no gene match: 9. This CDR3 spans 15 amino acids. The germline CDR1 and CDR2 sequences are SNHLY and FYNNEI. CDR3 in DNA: TGTGCCAGCAGTGCAGAGCTAGCGGGAGTTGGTGAGCAGTTCTTC. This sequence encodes CASSAELAGVGEQFF.

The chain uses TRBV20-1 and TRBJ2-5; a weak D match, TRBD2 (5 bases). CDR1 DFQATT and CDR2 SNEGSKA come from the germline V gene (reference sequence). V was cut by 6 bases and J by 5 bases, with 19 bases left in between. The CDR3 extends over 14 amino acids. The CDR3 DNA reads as TGCAGTGCAAGAAGTCCAGCGGACGTGGAGACCCAGTACTTC. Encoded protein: CSARSPADVETQYF.

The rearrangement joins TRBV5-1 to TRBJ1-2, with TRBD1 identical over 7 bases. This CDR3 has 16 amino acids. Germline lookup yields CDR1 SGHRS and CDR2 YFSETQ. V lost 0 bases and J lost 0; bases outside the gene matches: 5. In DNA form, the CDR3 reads TGCGCCAGCAGCTTGGCCATCGACAGGGCTAACTATGGCTACACCTTC. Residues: CASSLAIDRANYGYTF. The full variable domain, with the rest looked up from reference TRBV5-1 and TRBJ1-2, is KAGVTQTPRYLIKTRGQQVTLSCSPISGHRSVSWYQQTPGQGLQFLFEYFSETQRNKGNFPGRFSGRQFSNSRSEMNVSTLELGDSALYLCASSLAIDRANYGYTFGSGTRLTVV.

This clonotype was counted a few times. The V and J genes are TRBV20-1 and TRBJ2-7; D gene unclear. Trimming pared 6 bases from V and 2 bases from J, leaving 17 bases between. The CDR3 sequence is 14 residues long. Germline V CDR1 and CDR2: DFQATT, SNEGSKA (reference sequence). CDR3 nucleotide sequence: TGCAGTGCAGAAGAAGGGAAAGACCCCTACGAGCAGTACTTC. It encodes CSAEEGKDPYEQYF.

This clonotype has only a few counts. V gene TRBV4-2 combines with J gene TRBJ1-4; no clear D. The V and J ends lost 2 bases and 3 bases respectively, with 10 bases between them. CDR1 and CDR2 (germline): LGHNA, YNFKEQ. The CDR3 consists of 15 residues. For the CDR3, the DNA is TGTGCCAGCAGCCAACCGATGGCGTCTAATGAAAAACTGTTTTTT. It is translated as CASSQPMASNEKLFF.

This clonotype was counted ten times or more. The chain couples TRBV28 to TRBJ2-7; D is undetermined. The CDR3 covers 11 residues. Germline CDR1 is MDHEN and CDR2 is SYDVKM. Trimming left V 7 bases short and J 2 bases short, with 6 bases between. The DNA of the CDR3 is TGTGCCAGCAACGGACCCTACGAGCAGTACTTC. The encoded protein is CASNGPYEQYF.

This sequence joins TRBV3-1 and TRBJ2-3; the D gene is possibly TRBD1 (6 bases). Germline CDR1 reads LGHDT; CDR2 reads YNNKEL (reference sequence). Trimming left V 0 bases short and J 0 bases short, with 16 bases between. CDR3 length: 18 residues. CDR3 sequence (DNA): TGTGCCAGCAGCCAAGATTACCCAGGGGCGCACAGCACAGATACGCAGTATTTT. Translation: CASSQDYPGAHSTDTQYF.

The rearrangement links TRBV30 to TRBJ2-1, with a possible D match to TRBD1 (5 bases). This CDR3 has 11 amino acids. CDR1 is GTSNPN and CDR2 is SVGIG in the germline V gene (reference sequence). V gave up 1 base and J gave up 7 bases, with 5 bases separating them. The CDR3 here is CAWSEGNEQFF. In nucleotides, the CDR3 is TGTGCCTGGAGTGAGGGGAATGAGCAGTTCTTC. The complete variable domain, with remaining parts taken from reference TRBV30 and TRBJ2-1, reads SQTIHQWPATLVQPVGSPLSLECTVEGTSNPNLYWYRQAAGRGLQLLFYSVGIGQISSEVPQNLSASRPQDRQFILSSKKLLLSDSGFYLCAWSEGNEQFFGPGTRLTVL.

The CDR3: CASSADMFTNTYEQYF. CDR3 in DNA: TGTGCCAGCAGTGCCGACATGTTCACGAACACCTACGAGCAGTACTTC. V and J are TRBV27 and TRBJ2-7, with D unresolved. Per the germline V gene, CDR1 is MNHEY and CDR2 is SMNVEV (reference sequence). The CDR3 totals 16 residues. V was pared by 5 bases and J by 2 bases, with 19 bases between.

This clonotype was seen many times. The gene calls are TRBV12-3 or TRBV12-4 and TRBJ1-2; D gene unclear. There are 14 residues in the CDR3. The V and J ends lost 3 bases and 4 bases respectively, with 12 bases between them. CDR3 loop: CASSFLGRSYGYTF. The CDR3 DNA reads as TGTGCCAGCAGTTTTCTAGGTAGGAGCTATGGCTACACCTTC.

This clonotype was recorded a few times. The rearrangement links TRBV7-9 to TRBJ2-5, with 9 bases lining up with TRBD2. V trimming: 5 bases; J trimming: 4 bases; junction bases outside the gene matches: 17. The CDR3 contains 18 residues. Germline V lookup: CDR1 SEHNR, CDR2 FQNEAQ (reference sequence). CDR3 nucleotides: TGTGCCAGCAGCCAAGGGTCTAGCGGGGACCCAGGGGGAGAGACCCAGTACTTC. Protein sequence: CASSQGSSGDPGGETQYF.